This T cell receptor (beta chain) originates from a study of cytomegalovirus exposure and HLA in healthy donors. In the study overall: Early released data had about 80 million unique TCRs, all coming from HLA-typed donors. Notes on the study in general: In a later analysis, at a false discovery rate of 0.05, over 15,000 TCR beta sequences were associated with HLA alleles.

PCR employed 60 Vbeta and 13 Jbeta primers. The repertoire was sequenced with immunoSEQ multiplex PCR; TCRdb's copy has only in-frame clones and lacks some. The profile shows 200,000 or so clones, roughly 80% of them singletons. Nominally healthy donors were sampled, though unrecorded immune exposures were likely. Comment on this clone: Its specificity is not known.

The germline V gene has CDR1 MNHEY and CDR2 SVGAGI. CDR3 length: 15 residues. The ends lost 2 bases at V and 4 bases at J; junction bases unmatched: 0. The sequencing input was PBMCs. The rearrangement links TRBV6-5 to TRBJ2-2; 11 nucleotides agree with TRBD1. The receptor was derived from a woman aged 45-65 years in good health and CMV-seropositive. The CDR3 sequence is CASSYGQGATGELFF. The CDR3 region has the DNA TGTGCCAGCAGTTACGGACAGGGGGCCACCGGGGAGCTGTTTTTT.